A single T cell receptor beta chain is shown here with its context. In the original processing: In the immunoSEQ data, sequences were junction-only and lacked quality scores, so filtering differed. Clones were sequenced by immunoSEQ multiplex PCR, and TCRdb holds only the in-frame ones, with some missing. That table is the source of V, J and clone size, and D and trimming were worked out from the DNA. The sample carries roughly 2.1 million clones, just over 90% recorded once. This sample is drawn from a study of shared clonotypes between healthy human individuals. CD45RO-negative, CCR7-positively selected cells formed the naive CD8 fraction, excluding terminally differentiated effector memory CD45RA+ cells. The sample consisted of naive CD8+ T cells from PBMCs. The sequence derives from a man younger than 30 in good health. Some clones in this sample may be carry-over from other donors' samples.

The CDR3 loop is CASSGWSELAKNIQYF. The CDR3 DNA reads as TGTGCCAGCAGTGGTTGGAGCGAGTTAGCCAAAAACATTCAGTACTTC. This chain uses TRBV27 with TRBJ2-4; no reliable D call. V lost 5 bases, J lost 0 bases, and 14 bases lay in between. Germline V CDR1 and CDR2: MNHEY, SMNVEV (reference sequence). The CDR3 extends over 16 amino acids.